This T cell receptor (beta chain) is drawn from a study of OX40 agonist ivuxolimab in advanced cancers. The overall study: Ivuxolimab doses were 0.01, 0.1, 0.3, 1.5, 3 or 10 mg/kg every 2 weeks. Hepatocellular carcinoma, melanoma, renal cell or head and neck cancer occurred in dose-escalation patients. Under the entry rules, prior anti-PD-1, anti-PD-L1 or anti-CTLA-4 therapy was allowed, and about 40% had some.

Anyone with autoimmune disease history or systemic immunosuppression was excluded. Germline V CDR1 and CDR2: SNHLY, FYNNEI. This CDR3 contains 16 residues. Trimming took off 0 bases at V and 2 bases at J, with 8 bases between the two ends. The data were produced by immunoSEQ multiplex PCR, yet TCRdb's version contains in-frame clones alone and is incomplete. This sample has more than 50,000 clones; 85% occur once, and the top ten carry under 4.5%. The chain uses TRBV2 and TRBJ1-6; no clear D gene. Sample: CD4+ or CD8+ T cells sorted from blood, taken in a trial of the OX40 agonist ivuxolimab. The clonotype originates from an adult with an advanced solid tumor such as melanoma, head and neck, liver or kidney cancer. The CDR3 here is CASSEALGAYNSPLHF. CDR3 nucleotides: TGTGCCAGCAGTGAAGCGCTCGGGGCCTATAATTCACCCCTCCACTTT.